The 22 T cell receptor beta chains presented below share a single source sample, sequenced in a study of blood T cell repertoires in COVID-19. Some clones are missing from TCRdb's copy, which holds only in-frame ones; the method was immunoSEQ multiplex PCR. This table has about 190,000 clones, about nine tenths appearing once. Sequencing used peripheral blood. Receptors originate from a man aged 65 to 85 with active or convalescent COVID-19.

The chain recombines TRBV29-1 with TRBJ2-7; D is perhaps TRBD1 (7 bases). Trimming stripped 6 bases from V and 3 bases from J, with 24 bases between. The CDR3 totals 16 residues. Germline V gene data show CDR1 as SQVTM and CDR2 as ANQGSEA. The CDR3 spells CSVGTPSGDSNYEQYF. The CDR3 bases are TGCAGCGTGGGGACGCCGTCGGGGGACAGTAACTACGAGCAGTACTTC.

The rearrangement links TRBV4-3 to TRBJ1-4, with 7 bases fitting TRBD1. This CDR3 is built from 17 residues. Germline V gives CDR1 LGHNA, CDR2 YSLEER. J lost 4 bases, V lost 0 bases, and 8 bases had no gene match. The CDR3 sequence: CASSQDGQGGGNEKLFF. CDR3 sequence (DNA): TGCGCCAGCAGCCAAGACGGGCAGGGGGGAGGTAATGAAAAACTGTTTTTT.

The chain joins TRBV5-4 to TRBJ2-2; D gene uncertain. Germline CDR1 reads SGHNT; CDR2 reads YYREEE (reference sequence). The CDR3 sequence is 13 residues long. V lost 0 bases and J 7 bases, leaving 7 bases between the germline ends. The DNA for the CDR3 is TGTGCCAGCAGCTTGGCGAGGAACGGGGAGCTGTTTTTT. Protein: CASSLARNGELFF. The full variable domain, completed using reference TRBV5-4 and TRBJ2-2, is ETGVTQSPTHLIKTRGQQVTLRCSSQSGHNTVSWYQQALGQGPQFIFQYYREEENGRGNFPPRFSGLQFPNYSSELNVNALELDDSALYLCASSLARNGELFFGEGSRLTVL.

The gene calls are TRBV6-1 and TRBJ1-2; 7 bases match TRBD1. The junction had 11 bases not matched to a gene; V was cut back by 3 bases and J by 4 bases. CDR1 MNHNS and CDR2 SASEGT come from the germline V gene. The CDR3 runs 16 residues. The CDR3 region is CASSDRTGVLGYGYTF. The CDR3 DNA is TGTGCCAGCAGTGATCGTACAGGGGTTCTAGGCTATGGCTACACCTTC.

The V call is TRBV29-1, the J call TRBJ1-1; D is uncertain. From germline, CDR1 is SQVTM and CDR2 ANQGSEA. Trimming took off 7 bases at V and 1 base at J, with 13 bases between the two ends. There are 13 residues in the CDR3. CDR3 loop: CSAARVTNTEAFF. As DNA, the CDR3 is TGCAGCGCCGCCCGGGTAACGAACACTGAAGCTTTCTTT.

The sample holds many counts of this clone. This chain connects TRBV18 to TRBJ2-3; 8 bases are shared with TRBD2. The CDR3 has 17 residues. With 2 bases clipped from V and 0 bases from J, the junction kept 7 bases outside the gene matches. Germline V gene data show CDR1 as KGHSH and CDR2 as LQKENI. CDR3 sequence: CASSPGGGIQSTDTQYF. CDR3 nucleotide sequence: TGTGCCAGCTCACCAGGCGGGGGGATTCAGAGCACAGATACGCAGTATTTT.

V and J are TRBV5-1 and TRBJ2-7, with D tentatively TRBD1 (6 bases). The CDR3 is made up of 12 amino acids. The ends were cut back, 4 bases at V and 3 bases at J, with 8 bases in the middle. The germline gives CDR1 SGHRS, CDR2 YFSETQ. In DNA form, the CDR3 reads TGCGCCAGCAGCAGACAGGACTACGAGCAGTACTTC. This gives the protein CASSRQDYEQYF.

The chain is built from TRBV5-1 and TRBJ2-3, with TRBD1 matching 9 bases. The CDR3 has 15 amino acids. CDR1 and CDR2 (germline): SGHRS, YFSETQ. Losses at the gene ends were 0 bases for V and 4 bases for J; bases not matched to a gene: 3. CDR3 amino acids: CASSLVTGGPDTQYF. The CDR3 DNA sequence: TGCGCCAGCAGCTTGGTGACAGGGGGTCCAGATACGCAGTATTTT.

J is TRBJ1-6 and V is TRBV7-9, with TRBD1 matching over 9 bases. V lost 5 bases to trimming and J lost 6 bases; unmatched junction nucleotides: 8. The CDR3 is 16 amino acids. From germline, CDR1 is SEHNR and CDR2 FQNEAQ (reference sequence). In DNA form, the CDR3 reads TGTGCCAGCAGCAACCGGGACAGGGTCCCTAATTCACCCCTCCACTTT. This encodes CASSNRDRVPNSPLHF. Based on the CDR3 plus reference TRBV7-9 and TRBJ1-6, the full variable domain is DTGVSQNPRHKITKRGQNVTFRCDPISEHNRLYWYRQTLGQGPEFLTYFQNEAQLEKSRLLSDRFSAERPKGSFSTLEIQRTEQGDSAMYLCASSNRDRVPNSPLHFGNGTRLTVT.

This clone was seen only once. The chain carries TRBV3-1 (or the pseudogene TRBV3-2) and TRBJ2-1; 8 nucleotides agree with TRBD2. The germline V gene encodes CDR1 LGHDT and CDR2 YNNKEL (reference sequence). V lost 3 bases to trimming and J lost 6 bases; unmatched junction nucleotides: 7. This CDR3 contains 15 residues. CDR3 in amino acids: CASSHSGLDANEQFF. CDR3 nucleotides: TGTGCCAGCAGCCATTCGGGACTAGACGCCAATGAGCAGTTCTTC.

The genes are TRBV27 and TRBJ1-6; D not resolved. The ends were cut back, 3 bases at V and 9 bases at J, with 12 bases in the middle. Germline loops: CDR1 MNHEY, CDR2 SMNVEV (reference sequence). This CDR3 contains 14 residues. Written as DNA, the CDR3 is TGTGCCAGCAGTTTGGTAGCGCAGGTTTCACCCCTCCACTTT. It codes for CASSLVAQVSPLHF.

The rearrangement links TRBV6-5 to TRBJ1-2; 8 nucleotides match TRBD1. The junction had 12 bases not matched to a gene; V was cut back by 8 bases and J by 4 bases. The V gene's germline CDR1 is MNHEY and CDR2 SVGAGI. The CDR3 totals 15 residues. CDR3 protein: CASADRARGLYGYTF. CDR3 bases: TGTGCCAGCGCGGACAGGGCAAGGGGCCTCTATGGCTACACCTTC.

This sequence joins TRBV7-6 and TRBJ1-3; 8 nucleotides match TRBD1. V lost 2 bases to trimming and J lost 4 bases; unmatched junction nucleotides: 4. The CDR3 extends over 15 amino acids. Germline V gene sequence: CDR1 SGHVS, CDR2 FNYEAQ. CDR3 sequence: CASSLSQGAGNTIYF. CDR3 DNA: TGTGCCAGCAGCTTATCGCAGGGGGCGGGAAACACCATATATTTT.

CDR3 loop: CASSLSRGVTEAFF. CDR3 nucleotides: TGCGCCAGCAGCTTAAGCAGGGGGGTTACTGAAGCTTTCTTT. This rearrangement joins TRBV5-1 to TRBJ1-1; 7 nucleotides line up with TRBD1. The junction had 6 bases not matched to a gene; V was cut back by 2 bases and J by 5 bases. This CDR3 is built from 14 residues. The germline gives CDR1 SGHRS, CDR2 YFSETQ.

V and J are TRBV30 and TRBJ1-6; D is undetermined. The V gene lost 8 bases and the J gene lost 7 bases, with 15 bases spanning the gap. CDR1 is GTSNPN and CDR2 is SVGIG in the germline V gene (reference sequence). The CDR3 has 13 amino acids. CDR3 DNA sequence: TGTGCCCAAACACAACTCGGGAATTCACCCCTCCACTTT. Residues: CAQTQLGNSPLHF.

A note on this clone: One end of the junction is discordant with germline, which a read error may explain. CDR3 coding DNA: TGTGCCAGCAGTGTTCCAGGGGGCCCCTTGATCTTC. It translates to CASSVPGGPLIF. The V gene is TRBV2, the J gene TRBJ2-1, with 8 bases fitting TRBD1. Germline values: CDR1 SNHLY, CDR2 FYNNEI. The CDR3 loop spans 12 amino acids.

A few counts support this clone. The chain has TRBV3-1 (or the pseudogene TRBV3-2) and TRBJ2-1, with D possibly TRBD2 on 6 matching bases. The germline V gene has CDR1 LGHDT and CDR2 YNNKEL (reference sequence). The CDR3 runs 14 residues. The V end was cut by 4 bases, the J end by 3 bases, with 10 bases between. CDR3 in amino acids: CASSPWTNYNEQFF. In DNA form, the CDR3 reads TGTGCCAGCAGCCCCTGGACTAACTACAATGAGCAGTTCTTC.

In this sample, this clone turned up many times. Other nucleotide sequences in the sample specify the same CDR3. The chain carries TRBV6-5 and TRBJ2-7, with D tentatively TRBD2 (5 bases). CDR3 length: 13 amino acids. The germline CDR1 and CDR2 sequences are MNHEY and SVGAGI. Trimming stripped 5 bases from V and 3 bases from J, with 11 bases between. CDR3 nucleotides: TGTGCCAGCAGTCGACTACTGGGCTACGAGCAGTACTTC. This codes for CASSRLLGYEQYF.

This chain uses TRBV6-6 with TRBJ2-7; possibly TRBD1 for D (6 bases). CDR1 is MNHNY and CDR2 is SVGAGI in the germline V gene (reference sequence). Trimming shortened V by 5 bases and J by 2 bases, and 10 bases separated the two germline ends. This CDR3 has 13 amino acids. The chain's CDR3 is CASSQQGPYEQYF. CDR3 nucleotide sequence: TGTGCCAGCAGTCAACAGGGTCCCTACGAGCAGTACTTC.

The genes are TRBV10-1 and TRBJ2-7, with a possible D match to TRBD1 (6 bases). V was cut by 7 bases and J by 2 bases, with 21 bases left in between. Germline loops: CDR1 WNHNN, CDR2 SYGVQD (reference sequence). The length of the CDR3 is 16 residues. CDR3 region: CASIIRGWRGPYEQYF. In DNA form, the CDR3 reads TGCGCCAGCATTATAAGGGGGTGGAGAGGTCCCTACGAGCAGTACTTC.

This rearrangement joins TRBV6-5 to TRBJ1-4; D possibly corresponds to TRBD1 (6 bases). The CDR3 has 14 amino acids. Germline CDR1 and CDR2: MNHEY and SVGAGI. V was cut by 6 bases and J by 3 bases, with 11 bases left in between. This CDR3 is CASREGGPNEKLFF. The DNA for the CDR3 is TGTGCCAGCAGAGAGGGGGGGCCTAATGAAAAACTGTTTTTT.

The chain joins TRBV3-1 (or the pseudogene TRBV3-2) to TRBJ2-5, with a tentative D call TRBD2 (5 bases). The CDR3 consists of 13 residues. Germline V gene lookup returns CDR1 LGHDT and CDR2 YNNKEL (reference sequence). The germline V and J ends were trimmed by 0 bases and 5 bases, with 7 bases remaining between them. The CDR3 region is CASSQDSGETQYF. In nucleotides, the CDR3 is TGTGCCAGCAGCCAAGATTCGGGGGAGACCCAGTACTTC.